Presented here are 11 T cell receptor beta chains from one specimen sequenced in a study of post-analysis software for immune sequencing data. The antigens of these receptors remain unknown. TCR beta cDNA libraries included unique molecular identifiers. TCRdb re-called the PCR reads with MiXCR, one entry per CDR3 protein. The table includes about 820,000 distinct CDR3 sequences, approximately 50% detected once. Regarding the study as a whole: When patients were compared with controls, four or five TRBV segments were more frequent, TRBV5-6, TRBV5-1 and TRBV20-1 among them.

Sequencing was carried out using blood. These receptors all stem from a girl aged 10-17 years with multiple sclerosis.

The chain has TRBV12-3 or TRBV12-4 and TRBJ2-1; D remains unclear. CDR3 length: 17 amino acids. Trimming removed 2 bases from V and 0 bases from J, with 14 bases in between. In DNA, the CDR3 is TGTGCCAGCAGTTTATCGGGTAGGGTCCCCTCCTACAATGAGCAGTTCTTC. Encoded protein: CASSLSGRVPSYNEQFF.

This clonotype was seen more than once but under ten times. The V gene is TRBV20-1, the J gene TRBJ2-5, with D possibly being TRBD2 (5 bases). CDR3 length: 12 residues. Germline V gene data show CDR1 as DFQATT and CDR2 as SNEGSKA (reference sequence). The V and J ends lost 5 bases and 3 bases respectively, with 10 bases between them. CDR3 nucleotide sequence: TGCAGTGCTCCTCTGGGAGAAGAGACCCAGTACTTC. It is translated as CSAPLGEETQYF.

The chain joins TRBV12-3 or TRBV12-4 to TRBJ2-7; 8 bases line up with TRBD2. The trim removed 0 bases at V and 5 bases at J, leaving 9 bases unmatched. This CDR3 has 16 residues. CDR3 in DNA: TGTGCCAGCAGTTTAGCGTCTTTCGGACTAGCAGACGAGCAGTACTTC. Its protein product is CASSLASFGLADEQYF.

This clonotype occurred a few times. The J gene is TRBJ1-2, the V gene TRBV20-1; a weak D match, TRBD1 (5 bases). Germline V gives CDR1 DFQATT, CDR2 SNEGSKA (reference sequence). The CDR3 runs to 12 residues. The V end lost 5 bases, the J end lost 4 bases, and 11 bases lay between the germline ends. DNA of the CDR3: TGCAGTGCTTACGACAGCAGCTATGGCTACACCTTC. This gives the protein CSAYDSSYGYTF.

The J gene is TRBJ2-1, the V gene TRBV14, with D maybe TRBD1 (6 bases). The V gene lost 2 bases and the J gene lost 3 bases, with 14 bases spanning the gap. Germline-derived CDR1 and CDR2 are SGHDN and FVKESK. The CDR3 has 16 residues. The CDR3 region has the DNA TGTGCCAGCAGCCAACGCAGGGGATTCGGCTACAATGAGCAGTTCTTC. Protein: CASSQRRGFGYNEQFF.

The chain combines TRBV6-1 with TRBJ2-5; D assignment may be TRBD1 or TRBD2 (5 bases each). Per germline, CDR1 MNHNS and CDR2 SASEGT. V shed 2 bases and J shed 5 bases, with 18 bases lying between them. The CDR3 has 16 amino acids. The CDR3 DNA is TGTGCCAGCAGTGAAAGGGTACGAGGGGTGGAGGAGACCCAGTACTTC. This codes for CASSERVRGVEETQYF.

The V gene is TRBV5-1, the J gene TRBJ2-3, with 8 bases lining up with TRBD2. Germline-derived CDR1 and CDR2 are SGHRS and YFSETQ. Trimming took 4 bases from V and 4 from J; bases not matched to a gene: 5. This CDR3 comprises 14 residues. The CDR3 DNA follows: TGCGCCAGCAGCGTTAGCGGGGCGGCAGATACGCAGTATTTT. It is translated as CASSVSGAADTQYF.

The chain has TRBV6-6 and TRBJ2-3; 9 bases fit TRBD2. The CDR3 has 17 amino acids. Germline values: CDR1 MNHNY, CDR2 SVGAGI (reference sequence). V was clipped by 0 bases and J by 2 bases; unmatched bases: 6. CDR3 region: CASSYSKGGRATDTQYF. CDR3 DNA sequence: TGTGCCAGCAGTTACTCGAAAGGCGGGAGGGCCACAGATACGCAGTATTTT.

The chain combines TRBV5-1 with TRBJ2-4; 9 bases match TRBD1. The J call may be wrong; the DNA end is better matched by TRBJ2-7. CDR3 length equals 14 residues. Germline CDR1 reads SGHRS; CDR2 reads YFSETQ. In nucleotides, the CDR3 is TGCGCCAGCAGCTCCCGGGACAGGGAGTACGAGCAGTACTTC. It encodes CASSSRDREYEQYF.

As to this clonotype: The germline gene is not matched at one end of the junction; a read error may be the cause. The J gene is TRBJ2-5, the V gene TRBV5-1; perhaps TRBD2 as D (6 bases). The CDR3 sequence is 15 residues long. From germline, CDR1 is SGHRS and CDR2 YFSETQ. As DNA, the CDR3 is TGCGCCAGCAGCTTTGGGGGACTGGTACAAGGGACCCAGTACTTC. It specifies CASSFGGLVQGTQYF.

This clonotype was detected only once. The chain joins TRBV10-3 to TRBJ2-5, with D hard to call. The ends were cut back, 4 bases at V and 1 base at J, with 13 bases in the middle. The CDR3 spans 15 residues. CDR1 ENHRY and CDR2 SYGVKD come from the germline V gene. CDR3 nucleotide sequence: TGTGCCATCAGTGGGGTTTCGGGTCCCCAAGAGACCCAGTACTTC. Translating gives CAISGVSGPQETQYF.